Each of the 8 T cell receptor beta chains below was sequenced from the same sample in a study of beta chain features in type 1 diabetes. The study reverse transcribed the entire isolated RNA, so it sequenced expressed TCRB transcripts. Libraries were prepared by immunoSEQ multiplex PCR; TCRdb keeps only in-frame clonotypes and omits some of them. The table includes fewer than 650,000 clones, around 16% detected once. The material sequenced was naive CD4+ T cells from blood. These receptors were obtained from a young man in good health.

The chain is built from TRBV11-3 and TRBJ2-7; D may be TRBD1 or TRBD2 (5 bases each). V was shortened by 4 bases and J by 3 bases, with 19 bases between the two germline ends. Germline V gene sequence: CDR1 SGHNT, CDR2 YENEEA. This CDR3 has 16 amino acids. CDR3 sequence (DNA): TGTGCCAGCAGCTCCTCGAAGGCTAGGGGACGCTACGAGCAGTACTTC. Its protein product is CASSSSKARGRYEQYF.

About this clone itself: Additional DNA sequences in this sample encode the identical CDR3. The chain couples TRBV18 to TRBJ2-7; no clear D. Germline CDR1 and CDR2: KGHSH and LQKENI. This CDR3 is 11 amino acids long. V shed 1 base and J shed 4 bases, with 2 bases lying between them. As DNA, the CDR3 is TGTGCCAGCTCACCACAATACGAGCAGTACTTC. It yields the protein CASSPQYEQYF.

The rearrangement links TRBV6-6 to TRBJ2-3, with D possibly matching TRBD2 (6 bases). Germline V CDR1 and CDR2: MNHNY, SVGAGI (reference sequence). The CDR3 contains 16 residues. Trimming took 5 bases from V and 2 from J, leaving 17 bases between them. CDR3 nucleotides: TGTGCCAGCAGTACGCGGGGCGGGGAGAACACAGATACGCAGTATTTT. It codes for CASSTRGGENTDTQYF.

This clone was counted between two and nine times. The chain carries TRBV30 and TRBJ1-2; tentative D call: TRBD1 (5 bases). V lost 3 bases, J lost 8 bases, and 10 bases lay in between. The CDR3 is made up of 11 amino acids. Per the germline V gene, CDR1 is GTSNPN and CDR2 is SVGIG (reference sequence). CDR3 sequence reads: CAWSRVGGYTF. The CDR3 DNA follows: TGTGCCTGGAGCAGGGTGGGGGGCTACACCTTC.

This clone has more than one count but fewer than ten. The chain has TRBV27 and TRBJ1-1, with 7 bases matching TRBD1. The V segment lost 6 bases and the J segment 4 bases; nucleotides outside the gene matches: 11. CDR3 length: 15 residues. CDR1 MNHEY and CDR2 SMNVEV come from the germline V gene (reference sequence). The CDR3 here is CASRGDSSAGTEAFF. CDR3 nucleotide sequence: TGTGCCAGCAGGGGGGACAGCAGCGCTGGCACTGAAGCTTTCTTT.

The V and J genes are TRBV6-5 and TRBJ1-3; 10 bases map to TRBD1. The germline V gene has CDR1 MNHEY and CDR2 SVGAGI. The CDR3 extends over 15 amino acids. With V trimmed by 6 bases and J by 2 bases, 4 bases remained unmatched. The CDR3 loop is CASRGQGRPGNTIYF. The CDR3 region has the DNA TGTGCCAGCAGGGGACAGGGGCGGCCTGGAAACACCATATATTTT.

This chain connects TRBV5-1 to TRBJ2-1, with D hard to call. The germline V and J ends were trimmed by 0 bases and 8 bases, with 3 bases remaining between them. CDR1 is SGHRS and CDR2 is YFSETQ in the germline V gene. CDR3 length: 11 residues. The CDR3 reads CASSLADEQFF. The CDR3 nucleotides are TGCGCCAGCAGCTTGGCCGATGAGCAGTTCTTC.

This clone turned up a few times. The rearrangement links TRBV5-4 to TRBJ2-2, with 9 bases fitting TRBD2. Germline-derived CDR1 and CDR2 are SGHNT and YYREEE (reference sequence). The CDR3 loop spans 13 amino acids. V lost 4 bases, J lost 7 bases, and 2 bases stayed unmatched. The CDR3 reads CASSRSGSGELFF. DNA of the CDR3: TGTGCCAGCAGCCGTAGCGGGAGCGGGGAGCTGTTTTTT.